A selection of T cell receptor beta chains follows, all from one sample in a study of cytomegalovirus exposure and HLA in healthy donors. The protocol was immunoSEQ multiplex PCR, while the TCRdb copy is restricted to in-frame clones and leaves out a portion. The profile shows about 280,000 clones, roughly 88% of them singletons. Sample: PBMCs. The receptors were sampled from a woman aged 18-29 years in good health and CMV-seronegative. Both conserved end residues are part of each CDR3. A D gene is named only where the DNA matches it firmly. The size field is filled for only some rows; it gives once, few, many or a size class.

>TRBD2|TRBV15|TRBJ2-3|.
TGTGCCACCAGCAGAGTTGGGGTAGCGGGAGTTAGAGATACGCAGTATTTT
CATSRVGVAGVRDTQYF
>.|TRBV27|TRBJ2-1|.
TGTGCCAGCAGTTGGTTTAGTGAGGTGGGAGCCTACAATGAGCAGTTCTTC
CASSWFSEVGAYNEQFF
>.|TRBV6-5|TRBJ1-3|.
TGTGCCAGCAGTTACTCGGCAGGGGCTGGAAACACCATATATTTT
CASSYSAGAGNTIYF
>.|TRBV30|TRBJ2-7|.
TGTGCCTGGAGCGGGATCTCCTACGAGCAGTACTTC
CAWSGISYEQYF
>TRBD1|TRBV6-5|TRBJ1-1|.
TGTGCCAGCAGAACCCGACAGGGGGAGACTGAAGCTTTCTTT
CASRTRQGETEAFF
>.|TRBV28|TRBJ2-6|.
TGTGCCATTCAGGGGCCGATCTCTGGGGCCAACGTCCTGACTTTC
CAIQGPISGANVLTF
>.|TRBV28|TRBJ2-5|.
TGTGCCAGCAGCCTGCAAGAGACCCAGTACTTC
CASSLQETQYF
>TRBD1|TRBV5-6|TRBJ1-2|.
TGTGCCAGCAGCGGGAGACAGGGCTCAGGCTCAGGCAACTATGGCTACACCTTC
CASSGRQGSGSGNYGYTF
>.|TRBV5-6|TRBJ1-1|.
TGTGCCAGCAGCTTGCCGCGGGACCTCACCAAAGCTTTCTTT
CASSLPRDLTKAFF
>.|TRBV2|TRBJ2-4|.
TGTGCCAGCAGTTACAGGGCCCTTAACCTAGCCAAAAACATTCAGTACTTC
CASSYRALNLAKNIQYF
>.|TRBV27|TRBJ2-7|.
TGTGCCAGCAGTTACGCAGGGACCTACGAGCAGTACTTC
CASSYAGTYEQYF
>.|TRBV5-1|TRBJ1-1|.
TGCGCCAGCAGCCCCTCGACAGGATTCACTGAAGCTTTCTTT
CASSPSTGFTEAFF
>.|TRBV14|TRBJ2-7|few
TGTGCCAGCAGCCAAGAAGGGCCAGGGCGGTACGAGCAGTACTTC
CASSQEGPGRYEQYF
>TRBD1|TRBV25-1|TRBJ2-7|.
TGTGCCAGCAGTGGGGACAGGGGGCCTATCGAGCAGTACTTC
CASSGDRGPIEQYF
>.|TRBV2|TRBJ2-3|.
TGTGCCAGCGGCAGGGCAGATACGCAGTATTTT
CASGRADTQYF
>.|TRBV27|TRBJ2-1|.
TGTGCCAGCAGCCCCGGACAGATCACCTACAATGAGCAGTTCTTC
CASSPGQITYNEQFF
>.|TRBV9|TRBJ2-3|.
TGTGCCAGCAGCGTAGGGACTCATCCGGGAGATACGCAGTATTTT
CASSVGTHPGDTQYF
>TRBD1|TRBV7-8|TRBJ1-6|.
TGTGCCAGCAGCTTTGGACAGGGACAATCACCCCTCCACTTT
CASSFGQGQSPLHF
>.|TRBV18|TRBJ1-1|.
TGTGCCAGCTCACCACCATCCAGTAACACTGAAGCTTTCTTT
CASSPPSSNTEAFF
>TRBD1|TRBV5-6|TRBJ2-1|.
TGTGCCAGCAAGACCTTCCTTGGACAGGGGTACAATGAGCAGTTCTTC
CASKTFLGQGYNEQFF
>.|TRBV5-8|TRBJ2-1|.
TGTGCCAGCAGCTTGGAGAAACACGGAGGGGGCCCCTACAATGAGCAGTTCTTC
CASSLEKHGGGPYNEQFF
>TRBD2|TRBV5-4|TRBJ2-7|.
TGTGCCATGGGGATGGGGATAGCGGGAGGCTACGAGCAGTACTTC
CAMGMGIAGGYEQYF
>TRBD2|TRBV7-7|TRBJ2-1|.
TGTGCTAGCAGCTTAGCCGGCGGGAGCGAGAATGAGCAGTTCTTC
CASSLAGGSENEQFF
>TRBD2|TRBV11-2|TRBJ2-7|.
TGTGCCAGCAGATCTAGCGGGAGAAGATACGAGCAGTACTTC
CASRSSGRRYEQYF
>TRBD1|TRBV7-8|TRBJ2-7|.
TGTGCCAGCAGCTTAGGAACAGGGGCCTCCTACGAGCAGTACTTC
CASSLGTGASYEQYF
>TRBD2|TRBV25-1|TRBJ2-1|.
TGTGCCAGCAGTGAACGCGGGAGCCCCTCCTACAATGAGCAGTTCTTC
CASSERGSPSYNEQFF
>TRBD2|TRBV19|TRBJ2-7|.
TGTGCCAGTAGCCATAGCGGGAAGTCCTACGAGCAGTACTTC
CASSHSGKSYEQYF
>TRBD2|TRBV27|TRBJ2-3|.
TGTGCCAGCAGTTTAAATAGCGGGACTCTCACTTATACGCAGTATTTT
CASSLNSGTLTYTQYF
>TRBD1|TRBV18|TRBJ1-3|.
TGTGCCAGCTCACCCCCGGGACAGCCCACCATATATTTT
CASSPPGQPTIYF
>TRBD1|TRBV19|TRBJ1-2|.
TGTGCCAGCCCTTACGACAGGGGTAACTATGGCTACACCTTC
CASPYDRGNYGYTF